The clone carrying this T cell receptor beta chain has a handful of counts. This sample stems from a study of T-cell reconstitution after alpha-beta-depleted transplantation in children. Unique molecular identifiers were built into the TCRbeta library. In TCRdb, the PCR reads were re-called with MiXCR into one record per CDR3 protein. The sample has some 200,000 distinct CDR3 sequences, under 8.5% seen once. Trimming took 3 bases from V and 9 from J, leaving 12 bases between them. This CDR3 has 12 residues. CDR1 and CDR2 (germline): DFQATT, SNEGSKA (reference sequence). The sample consisted of PBMCs, mostly from graft donor cells, taken 360 days after TCRalphabeta/CD19-depleted stem cell transplant. The sequence came from a male patient aged 2-15 years who had a stem cell transplant for acute myeloid leukemia, so the T cells may come from the graft donor. The rearrangement links TRBV20-1 to TRBJ2-1; D possibly corresponds to TRBD2 (6 bases). The CDR3 protein is CSARRDSLEQFF. In nucleotides, the CDR3 is TGCAGTGCTAGGCGGGACTCTCTTGAGCAGTTCTTC.